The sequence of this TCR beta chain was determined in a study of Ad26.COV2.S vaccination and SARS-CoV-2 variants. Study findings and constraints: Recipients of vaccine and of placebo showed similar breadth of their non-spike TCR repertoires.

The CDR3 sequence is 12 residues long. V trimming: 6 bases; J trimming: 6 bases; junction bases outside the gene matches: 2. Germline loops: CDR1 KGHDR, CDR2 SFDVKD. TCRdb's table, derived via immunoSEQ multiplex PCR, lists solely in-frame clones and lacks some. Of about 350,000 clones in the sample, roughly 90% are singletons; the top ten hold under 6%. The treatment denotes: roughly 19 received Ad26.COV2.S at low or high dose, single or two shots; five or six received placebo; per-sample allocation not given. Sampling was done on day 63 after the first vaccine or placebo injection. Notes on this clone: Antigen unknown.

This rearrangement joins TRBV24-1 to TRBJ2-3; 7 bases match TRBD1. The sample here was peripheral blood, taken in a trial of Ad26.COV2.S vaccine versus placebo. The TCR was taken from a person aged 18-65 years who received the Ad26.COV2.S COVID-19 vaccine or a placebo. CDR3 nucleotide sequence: TGTGCCACCAGTAAGGGGGCGGATACGCAGTATTTT. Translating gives CATSKGADTQYF.